The 16 T cell receptor beta chains listed next were all sequenced from one sample in a study of blood T cells in healthy people across ages. A J-beta primer mix and a sample-barcoded 5' primer were used in a second PCR of roughly 7 to 12 cycles. One entry per CDR3 protein results from TCRdb running MiXCR on the 5' RACE reads. The profile covers approximately 2,000,000 distinct CDR3 sequences, with about two fifths appearing a single time and 23% taken by the ten largest. The sample comprised blood. These receptors came from a human donor in good health.

A few counts support this clonotype. The chain couples TRBV6-5 to TRBJ1-5, with D maybe TRBD1 (6 bases). This CDR3 has 14 residues. V shed 0 bases and J shed 9 bases, with 12 bases lying between them. Germline CDR1 is MNHEY and CDR2 is SVGAGI. The CDR3: CASSYSDSLGPQHF. The CDR3 DNA is TGTGCCAGCAGTTACTCGGACAGCCTAGGGCCCCAGCATTTT.

This clonotype was observed a handful of times. The CDR3 nucleotides read TGCGCCAGCAGCAAGGGTAGGGATTCACCCCTCCACTTT. This sequence encodes CASSKGRDSPLHF. The gene calls are TRBV4-3 and TRBJ1-6; D is ambiguous. There are 13 residues in the CDR3. Per germline, CDR1 LGHNA and CDR2 YSLEER. Trimming left V 5 bases short and J 8 bases short, with 10 bases between.

This chain joins TRBV5-1 and TRBJ2-1, with 7 nucleotides matching TRBD1. This CDR3 is built from 16 residues. With 2 bases clipped from V and 0 bases from J, the junction kept 5 bases outside the gene matches. Per the germline V gene, CDR1 is SGHRS and CDR2 is YFSETQ. CDR3 nucleotide sequence: TGCGCCAGCAGCTTTTACAGGGGTCGCTCCTACAATGAGCAGTTCTTC. Residues: CASSFYRGRSYNEQFF.

This chain connects TRBV5-1 to TRBJ2-5; D could derive from TRBD1 or TRBD2 (5 bases each). The J call is uncertain, as TRBJ2-7 better fits the DNA end. Germline CDR1 reads SGHRS; CDR2 reads YFSETQ. The CDR3 runs 14 residues. CDR3 DNA: TGCGCCAGCAGCTTACGACGGGGCCGCAACGAGCAGTACTTC. The encoded protein is CASSLRRGRNEQYF.

The chain has TRBV5-4 and TRBJ2-1; 7 nucleotides agree with TRBD1. V lost 4 bases, J lost 5 bases, and 9 bases stayed unmatched. Germline loops: CDR1 SGHNT, CDR2 YYREEE (reference sequence). This CDR3 spans 15 amino acids. The CDR3 reads CASSQLQGRNNEQFF. The CDR3 DNA is TGTGCCAGCAGCCAATTACAGGGGAGAAACAATGAGCAGTTCTTC. Looking up the rest from reference TRBV5-4 and TRBJ2-1 gives the full variable domain: ETGVTQSPTHLIKTRGQQVTLRCSSQSGHNTVSWYQQALGQGPQFIFQYYREEENGRGNFPPRFSGLQFPNYSSELNVNALELDDSALYLCASSQLQGRNNEQFFGPGTRLTVL.

V gene TRBV12-3 or TRBV12-4 combines with J gene TRBJ2-1; the D gene is possibly TRBD2 (5 bases). The J call is in doubt because the DNA end fits TRBJ2-7 better. The CDR3 sequence is 15 residues long. The CDR3 sequence is CASIRGSSSYNEQYF. The CDR3 nucleotides are TGTGCCAGCATACGGGGATCGAGCTCCTACAATGAGCAGTACTTC.

DNA for the CDR3: TGTGCCAGCAGCTTAGAGGAGGGTTGGGGAGGCTACACCTTC. As protein: CASSLEEGWGGYTF. The V call is TRBV7-2, the J call TRBJ1-2; D is uncertain. There are 14 residues in the CDR3. The V end lost 1 base, the J end lost 8 bases, and 14 bases lay between the germline ends. The germline V gene encodes CDR1 SGHTA and CDR2 FQGNSA.

The chain is built from TRBV7-9 and TRBJ2-5; 8 bases line up with TRBD2. V gave up 11 bases and J gave up 2 bases; unmatched junction bases: 1. The CDR3 has 11 residues. Germline loops: CDR1 SEHNR, CDR2 FQNEAQ (reference sequence). The CDR3 DNA reads TGTGCCTTAGCGGGACAAGAGACCCAGTACTTC. Protein sequence: CALAGQETQYF.

This clonotype was picked up one time. The CDR3 nucleotides are TGCAGTGCTAGACGCCCGACAGGGGGTGACACTGAAGCTTTCTTT. Its translation: CSARRPTGGDTEAFF. This sequence joins TRBV20-1 and TRBJ1-1, with 9 bases lining up with TRBD1. The length of the CDR3 is 15 residues. Germline trimming cut 2 bases from V and 3 bases from J; bases unmatched to any gene: 7. Germline V gene sequence: CDR1 DFQATT, CDR2 SNEGSKA (reference sequence).

This clonotype has just a few counts. The V call is TRBV25-1, the J call TRBJ2-4; TRBD1 matches at 8 bases. With the DNA end fitting TRBJ2-7 better, the J assignment may be wrong. Germline-derived CDR1 and CDR2 are MGHDK and SYGVNS. The CDR3 totals 13 residues. The CDR3 loop reads CASRGRGRHEQYF. CDR3 bases: TGTGCATCCAGGGGGCGCGGTCGACACGAGCAGTACTTC.

The chain is built from TRBV4-1 and TRBJ2-5; 7 nucleotides match TRBD1. This CDR3 contains 16 residues. Per the germline V gene, CDR1 is MGHRA and CDR2 is YSYEKL. J was trimmed by 4 bases and V by 2 bases; bases with no gene match: 10. The DNA of the CDR3 is TGCGCCAGCAGCCAATATTCGGGACAGTCGGGAGAGACCCAGTACTTC. This translates into CASSQYSGQSGETQYF.

V is TRBV7-2 and J is TRBJ1-2; weak D call: TRBD1 (6 bases). This CDR3 region has 14 residues. The V gene's germline CDR1 is SGHTA and CDR2 FQGNSA. Trimming left V 5 bases short and J 5 bases short, with 15 bases between. The CDR3 nucleotides are TGTGCCAGCAGCCAAGCAGGGGTACCTTATGGCTACACCTTC. Its protein product is CASSQAGVPYGYTF.

A remark on this clonotype: At one end the junction does not follow the germline gene, possibly because of a read error. The chain has TRBV20-1 and TRBJ2-5; perhaps D is TRBD1 or TRBD2 (5 bases each). Germline-derived CDR1 and CDR2 are DFQATT and SNEGSKA (reference sequence). The CDR3 sequence is 14 residues long. CDR3 DNA sequence: TGCAGTGCTAGAGACACCGGGACCCAAGGGACCCAGTACTTC. It codes for CSARDTGTQGTQYF.

The chain recombines TRBV5-1 with TRBJ1-1; 8 bases match TRBD1. CDR3 size: 15 residues. V shed 0 bases and J 4 bases; nucleotides not matched to a gene: 5. The germline V gene encodes CDR1 SGHRS and CDR2 YFSETQ. CDR3 loop: CASSLGTGRLTEAFF. For the CDR3, the DNA is TGCGCCAGCAGCTTGGGGACAGGGCGGCTCACTGAAGCTTTCTTT.

V and J are TRBV9 and TRBJ2-3; tentatively, D is TRBD2 (6 bases). V was shortened by 0 bases and J by 4 bases, with 12 bases between the two germline ends. Germline CDR1 SGDLS, CDR2 YYNGEE. The CDR3 is 15 residues long. The CDR3 bases are TGTGCCAGCAGCGTAGGGGGACTTTCCTCAGATACGCAGTATTTT. This gives the protein CASSVGGLSSDTQYF.

As regards this clonotype: Since no conserved phenylalanine or tryptophan closes the CDR3, a read error is the likely cause. V usage is TRBV11-2 and J usage is TRBJ2-1; a weak D match, TRBD2 (6 bases). The CDR3 has 15 residues. Germline CDR1 and CDR2: SGHAT and FQNNGV. Between the trimmed V and J ends, which lost 5 bases and 3 bases, there was a span of 14 bases. CDR3 residues: CASSVTGENYNEQFL. As DNA, the CDR3 is TGTGCCAGCAGCGTAACGGGGGAGAACTACAATGAGCAGTTCCTC.